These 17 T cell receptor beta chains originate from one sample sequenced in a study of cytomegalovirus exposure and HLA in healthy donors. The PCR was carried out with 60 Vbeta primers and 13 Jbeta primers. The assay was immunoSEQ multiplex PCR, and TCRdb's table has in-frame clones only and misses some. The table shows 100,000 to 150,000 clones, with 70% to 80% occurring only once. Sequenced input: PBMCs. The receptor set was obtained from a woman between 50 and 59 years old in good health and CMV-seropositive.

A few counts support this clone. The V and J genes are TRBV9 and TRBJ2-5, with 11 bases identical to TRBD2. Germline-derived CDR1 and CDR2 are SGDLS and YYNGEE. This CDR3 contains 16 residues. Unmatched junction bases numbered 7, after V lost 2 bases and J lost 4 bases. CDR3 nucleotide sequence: TGTGCCAGCAGCGTTAGCGGGGGGGCAGCTGGAGAGACCCAGTACTTC. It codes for CASSVSGGAAGETQYF.

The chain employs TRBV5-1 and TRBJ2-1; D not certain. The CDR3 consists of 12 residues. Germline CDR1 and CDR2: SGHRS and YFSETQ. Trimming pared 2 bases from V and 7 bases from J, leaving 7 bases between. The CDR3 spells CASSLNQNEQFF. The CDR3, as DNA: TGCGCCAGCAGCTTAAACCAGAATGAGCAGTTCTTC.

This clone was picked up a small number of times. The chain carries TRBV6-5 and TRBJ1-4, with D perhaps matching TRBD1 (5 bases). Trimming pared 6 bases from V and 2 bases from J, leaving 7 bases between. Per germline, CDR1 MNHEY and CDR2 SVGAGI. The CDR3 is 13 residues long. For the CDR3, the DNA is TGTGCCAGCAGGGCAGGGACTAATGAAAAACTGTTTTTT. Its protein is CASRAGTNEKLFF.

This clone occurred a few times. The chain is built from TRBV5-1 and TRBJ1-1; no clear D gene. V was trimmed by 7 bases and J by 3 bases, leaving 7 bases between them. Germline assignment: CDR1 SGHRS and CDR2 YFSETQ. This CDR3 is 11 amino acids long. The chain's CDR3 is CASQDYTEAFF. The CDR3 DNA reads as TGCGCCAGCCAGGATTACACTGAAGCTTTCTTT.

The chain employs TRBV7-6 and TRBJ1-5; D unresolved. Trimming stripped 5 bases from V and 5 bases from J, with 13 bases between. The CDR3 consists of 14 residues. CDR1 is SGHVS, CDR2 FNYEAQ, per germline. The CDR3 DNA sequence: TGTGCCAGCAGCCCTAGGTTGGCGTATCAGCCCCAGCATTTT. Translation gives CASSPRLAYQPQHF.

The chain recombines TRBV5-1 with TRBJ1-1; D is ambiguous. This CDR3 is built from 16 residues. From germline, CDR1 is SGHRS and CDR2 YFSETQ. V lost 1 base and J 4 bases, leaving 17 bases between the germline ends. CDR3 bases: TGCGCCAGCAGCTTGACCCCCTTGGGAGGGTTCACTGAAGCTTTCTTT. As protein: CASSLTPLGGFTEAFF.

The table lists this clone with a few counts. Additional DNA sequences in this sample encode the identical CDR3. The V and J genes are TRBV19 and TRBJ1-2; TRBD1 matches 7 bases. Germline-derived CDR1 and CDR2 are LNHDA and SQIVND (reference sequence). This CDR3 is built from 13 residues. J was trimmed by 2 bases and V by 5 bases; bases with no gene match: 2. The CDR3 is CASSLQGNYGYTF. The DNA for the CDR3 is TGTGCCAGTAGTCTACAGGGGAACTATGGCTACACCTTC.

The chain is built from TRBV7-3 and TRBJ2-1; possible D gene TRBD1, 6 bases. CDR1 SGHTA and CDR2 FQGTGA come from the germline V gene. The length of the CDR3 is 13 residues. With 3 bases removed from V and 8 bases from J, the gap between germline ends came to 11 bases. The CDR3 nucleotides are TGTGCCAGCAGCTTTATAGGGGGAGATGAGCAGTTCTTC. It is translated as CASSFIGGDEQFF.

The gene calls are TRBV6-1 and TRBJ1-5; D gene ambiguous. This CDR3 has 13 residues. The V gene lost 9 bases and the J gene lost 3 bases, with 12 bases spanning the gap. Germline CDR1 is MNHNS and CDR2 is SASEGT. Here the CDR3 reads CASSSSYNQPQHF. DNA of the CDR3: TGTGCCAGTTCCTCGAGTTACAATCAGCCCCAGCATTTT.

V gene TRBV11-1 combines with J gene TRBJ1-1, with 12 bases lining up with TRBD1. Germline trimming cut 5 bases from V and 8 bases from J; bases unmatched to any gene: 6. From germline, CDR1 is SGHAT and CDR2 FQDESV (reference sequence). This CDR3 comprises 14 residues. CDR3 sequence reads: CASSGDRGRAEAFF. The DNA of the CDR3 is TGTGCCAGCAGCGGGGACAGGGGGCGGGCGGAAGCTTTCTTT.

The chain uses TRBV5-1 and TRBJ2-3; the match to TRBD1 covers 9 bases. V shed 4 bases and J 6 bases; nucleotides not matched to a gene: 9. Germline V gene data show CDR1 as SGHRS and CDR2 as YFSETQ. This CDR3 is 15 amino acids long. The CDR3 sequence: CASSGGQGVFDTQYF. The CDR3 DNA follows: TGCGCCAGCAGCGGGGGACAGGGTGTATTCGATACGCAGTATTTT.

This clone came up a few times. Here the CDR3 DNA reads TGTGCCAGCAGGCATGAGACCGGGGAGCTGTTTTTT. It encodes CASRHETGELFF. The chain uses TRBV27 and TRBJ2-2, with D uncertain. CDR3 length: 12 amino acids. V lost 6 bases and J lost 5, with 7 bases in between. The germline V gene has CDR1 MNHEY and CDR2 SMNVEV (reference sequence).

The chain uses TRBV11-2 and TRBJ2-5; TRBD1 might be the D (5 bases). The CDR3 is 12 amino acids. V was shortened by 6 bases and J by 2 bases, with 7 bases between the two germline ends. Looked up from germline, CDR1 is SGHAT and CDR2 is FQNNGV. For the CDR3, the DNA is TGTGCCAGCAGACGACAGCAAGAGACCCAGTACTTC. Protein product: CASRRQQETQYF.

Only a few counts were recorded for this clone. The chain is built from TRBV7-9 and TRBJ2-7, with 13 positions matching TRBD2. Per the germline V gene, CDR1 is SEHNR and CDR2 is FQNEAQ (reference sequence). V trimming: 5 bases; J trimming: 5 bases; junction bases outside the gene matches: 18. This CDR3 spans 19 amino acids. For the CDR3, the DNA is TGTGCCAGCAGCCCCCCCGCGACTAGCGGGAGGCCCGGGGGCAACGAGCAGTACTTC. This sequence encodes CASSPPATSGRPGGNEQYF.

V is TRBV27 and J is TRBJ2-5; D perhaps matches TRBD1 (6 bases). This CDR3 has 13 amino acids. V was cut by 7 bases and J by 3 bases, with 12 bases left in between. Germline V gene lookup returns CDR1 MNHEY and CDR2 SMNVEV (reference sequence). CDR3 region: CASNQGTEETQYF. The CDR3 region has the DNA TGTGCCAGCAACCAGGGGACGGAAGAGACCCAGTACTTC.

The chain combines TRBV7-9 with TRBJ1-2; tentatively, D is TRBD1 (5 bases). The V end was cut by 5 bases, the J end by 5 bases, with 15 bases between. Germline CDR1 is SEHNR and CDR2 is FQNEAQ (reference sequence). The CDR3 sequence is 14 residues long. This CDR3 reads CASSARGGAYGYTF. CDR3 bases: TGTGCCAGCAGCGCCCGGGGAGGGGCGTATGGCTACACCTTC.

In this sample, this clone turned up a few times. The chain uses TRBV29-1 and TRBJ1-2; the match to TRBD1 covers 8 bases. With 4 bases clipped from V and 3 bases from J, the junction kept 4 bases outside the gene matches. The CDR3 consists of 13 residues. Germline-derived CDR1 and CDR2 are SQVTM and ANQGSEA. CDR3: CSVATTGDYGYTF. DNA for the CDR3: TGCAGCGTTGCTACGACAGGGGACTATGGCTACACCTTC.